This TCR beta chain comes out of a study of beta chain features in type 1 diabetes. General study results and limits: Equally in patients and controls, shorter templates might have been favored by PCR. Sampled from patients, naive, central memory and Treg TCRB repertoires appeared more similar than those sampled from healthy donors.

About this clone itself: As yet, its antigen is unknown.

Reverse transcription of all isolated RNA meant that expressed TCRB transcripts were sequenced. The data were produced by immunoSEQ multiplex PCR, yet TCRdb's version contains in-frame clones alone and is incomplete. Here the sample spans 430,000 or so clones, approximately 10% being singletons. With 0 bases removed from V and 9 bases from J, the gap between germline ends came to 15 bases. The germline gives CDR1 GTSNPN, CDR2 SVGIG (reference sequence). The CDR3 is made up of 14 amino acids. The source of this sequence is a woman between 18 and 30 years old in good health. V and J are TRBV30 and TRBJ2-1, with D possibly matching TRBD2 (5 bases). Sequencing was carried out using naive CD4+ T cells from blood. CDR3 residues: CAWSVNGPRAEQFF. CDR3 DNA sequence: TGTGCCTGGAGTGTTAATGGCCCGAGGGCTGAGCAGTTCTTC.